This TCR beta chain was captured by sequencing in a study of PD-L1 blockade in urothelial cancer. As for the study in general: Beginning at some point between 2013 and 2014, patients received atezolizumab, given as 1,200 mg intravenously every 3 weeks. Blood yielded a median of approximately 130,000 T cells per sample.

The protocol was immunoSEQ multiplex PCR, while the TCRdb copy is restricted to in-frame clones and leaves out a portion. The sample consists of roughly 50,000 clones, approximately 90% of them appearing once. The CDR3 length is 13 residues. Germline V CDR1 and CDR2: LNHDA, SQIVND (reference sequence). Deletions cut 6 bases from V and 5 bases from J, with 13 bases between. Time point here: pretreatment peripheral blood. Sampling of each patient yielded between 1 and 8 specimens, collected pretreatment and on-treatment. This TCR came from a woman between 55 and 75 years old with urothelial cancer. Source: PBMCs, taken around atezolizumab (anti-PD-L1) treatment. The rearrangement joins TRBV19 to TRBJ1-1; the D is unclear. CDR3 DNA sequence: TGTGCCAGTAGCAAGATGGTCGGGACTGAAGCTTTCTTT. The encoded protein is CASSKMVGTEAFF.